This T cell receptor beta chain was recorded in a study of Ad26.COV2.S vaccination and SARS-CoV-2 variants. Study information: The authors gave Ad26.COV2.S intramuscularly, either once or twice 56 days apart.

V lost 6 bases to trimming and J lost 1 base; unmatched junction nucleotides: 9. This CDR3 is 16 amino acids long. CDR1 is MDHEN, CDR2 SYDVKM, per germline. Sample treatment: some 19 received Ad26.COV2.S at low or high dose, single or two shots; about 5 received placebo; per-sample allocation not given. It was on day 63 after the first vaccine or placebo injection that samples were taken. The individual, an adult aged 18-55 years, was a donor in Boston. The table came from immunoSEQ multiplex PCR; TCRdb's copy has only in-frame clones and leaves some out. The profile covers about 440,000 clones, with roughly 88% appearing a single time and roughly 4.3% taken by the ten largest.

This chain links TRBV28 with TRBJ2-1; 7 positions agree with TRBD2. This clonotype was sampled from a person between 18 and 59 years old who received the Ad26.COV2.S COVID-19 vaccine or a placebo. The sequencing used peripheral blood, collected in a trial of Ad26.COV2.S vaccine versus placebo. CDR3 in DNA: TGTGCCAGCAGACCGGGAGGAGGCCCTTCCTACAATGAGCAGTTCTTC. Encoded protein: CASRPGGGPSYNEQFF.